This is a list of T cell receptor beta chains from one sample in a study of blood T cell repertoires in COVID-19. Measured with immunoSEQ multiplex PCR; TCRdb has only the in-frame clones, and not every one. The data hold roughly 68,000 clones, with 88% observed a single time. The sequenced sample was peripheral blood. The receptors were sampled from a man in his forties or fifties with acute or convalescent COVID-19. Both conserved end residues are part of each CDR3. The D gene is left open where the match is weak.

j_call | v_call | d_call | cdr3_aa
TRBJ2-1 | TRBV11-3 | NA | CASSDTNNEQFF
TRBJ1-1 | TRBV29-1 | NA | CSVGETGINTEAFF
TRBJ2-5 | TRBV10-2 | TRBD1 | CASSRLGGLGETQYF
TRBJ1-1 | TRBV6-5 | NA | CASRTRVDTEAFF
TRBJ1-6 | TRBV6-5 | TRBD1 | CASSSQGTANSPLHF
TRBJ2-5 | TRBV12-5 | NA | CASGLGQKETQYF
TRBJ1-2 | TRBV12-5 | NA | CASGLVPQVENGYTF
TRBJ2-2 | TRBV4-1 | NA | CASSPRGTETNTGELFF
TRBJ1-1 | TRBV7-8 | NA | CASSLVGIGLRAEAFF
TRBJ1-2 | TRBV24-1 | TRBD1 | CATIRGRGYGYTF
TRBJ2-3 | TRBV14 | NA | CASTQGPSTDTQYF
TRBJ1-6 | TRBV4-1 | TRBD1 | CASSQVDRGISPLHF
TRBJ2-7 | TRBV28 | TRBD2 | CASSLPGGAGQYF
TRBJ1-4 | TRBV2 | NA | CASTMAGTNEKLFF
TRBJ2-5 | TRBV5-6 | NA | CASSLQGQETQYF
TRBJ1-5 | TRBV9 | TRBD1 | CASSPQGGQPQHF
TRBJ1-2 | TRBV10-3 | TRBD1 | CAISAGTGNSNYGYTF
TRBJ1-4 | TRBV6-1 | TRBD1 | CASSVSLGQGSEKLFF
TRBJ2-3 | TRBV7-8 | NA | CASSSAGVADTQYF
TRBJ1-6 | TRBV19 | NA | CASSISGNKGSPLHF
TRBJ2-7 | TRBV25-1 | NA | CASSEYNGQTQQYF
TRBJ2-5 | TRBV28 | NA | CASSTPEGRIETQYF
TRBJ1-6 | TRBV19 | TRBD1 | CASSKGQGYSPLHF
TRBJ2-5 | TRBV5-1 | TRBD1 | CASSLVTGGQETQYF
TRBJ1-4 | TRBV7-9 | TRBD1 | CASSATGTGVEKLFF
TRBJ1-3 | TRBV5-5 | NA | CASSSFTYSGNTIYF
TRBJ1-4 | TRBV10-1 | NA | CASSGTANEKLFF
TRBJ2-5 | TRBV3-1/TRBV3-2 | NA | CASSRLPETQYF
TRBJ2-2 | TRBV9 | NA | CASSVAGVANGELFF
TRBJ1-5 | TRBV19 | TRBD1 | CASSPPDRPSNQPQHF
TRBJ1-1 | TRBV29-1 | NA | CSVIGATEAFF
TRBJ1-2 | TRBV5-4 | NA | CASSSDSYGYTF
TRBJ2-7 | TRBV10-3 | TRBD1 | CAISGLTPGQGGYEQYF
TRBJ2-3 | TRBV7-9 | NA | CASSSQGMVYDTQYF
TRBJ2-5 | TRBV29-1 | TRBD2 | CSASGLAGGAETQYF
TRBJ2-5 | TRBV27 | TRBD2 | CASSYGLAGMETQYF
TRBJ2-1 | TRBV10-3 | NA | CAITAGPSYNEQFF
TRBJ2-3 | TRBV4-1 | TRBD2 | CASSQVGAGGPPSTDTQYF
TRBJ1-6 | TRBV24-1 | NA | CATGLLGPNSPLHF
TRBJ1-1 | TRBV11-2 | NA | CASSLVVGLSTEAFF
TRBJ1-5 | TRBV7-2 | TRBD1 | CASSPDRDQPQHF
TRBJ1-2 | TRBV4-1 | TRBD1 | CASSQDPGQGGYGYTF
TRBJ1-5 | TRBV18 | NA | CASSPAGGSNQPQHF
TRBJ2-5 | TRBV7-9 | TRBD1 | CASSNRQGAYETQYF
TRBJ1-3 | TRBV6-5 | NA | CASSYRGSSGNTIYF
TRBJ2-1 | TRBV13 | NA | CASSLADYSYNEQFF
TRBJ1-4 | TRBV18 | TRBD1 | CASSPMTGTTNEKLFF
TRBJ2-3 | TRBV3-1/TRBV3-2 | NA | CASSQDLSGSDTQYF
TRBJ2-5 | TRBV6-1 | NA | CASSEVRLETQYF
TRBJ1-2 | TRBV2 | NA | CASSDDGNYGYTF
TRBJ1-4 | TRBV5-5 | NA | CASSFQPGAGRNGLFF
TRBJ1-1 | TRBV7-3 | TRBD1 | CASSADRGRTEAFF
TRBJ2-1 | TRBV10-1 | TRBD1 | CASSDQGASNNEQFF
TRBJ1-3 | TRBV6-5 | NA | CASSYSLAFGNTIYF